A selection of T cell receptor beta chains follows, all from one sample in a study of blood T cell repertoires in COVID-19. TCRdb's copy holds only in-frame clones and misses some; the assay was immunoSEQ multiplex PCR. Of about 170,000 clones listed, approximately 85% are singletons. Sequencing was carried out using peripheral blood. Every receptor here comes from a man in his 60s who had recovered from COVID-19. CDR3s include the opening cysteine and the closing phenylalanine or tryptophan. D genes are given only for firm matches. A clone size is listed for some rows: how often the clone was seen (once, few, many), or a class if it is expanded.

TRBV21-1	TRBJ2-1	16	NA	NA	CASSKRRGGAYNEQFF	TGTGCCAGCAGCAAACGGAGGGGGGGCGCCTACAATGAGCAGTTCTTC
TRBV3-1/TRBV3-2	TRBJ1-1	13	NA	NA	CASSPLGTTEAFF	TGTGCCAGCAGCCCGTTGGGGACAACTGAAGCTTTCTTT
TRBV5-1	TRBJ1-6	15	few	NA	CASSNDRNLNSPLHF	TGCGCCAGCAGCAACGACAGAAACTTAAATTCACCCCTCCACTTT
TRBV12-3/TRBV12-4	TRBJ1-2	13	NA	TRBD1	CASSKTGALSYTF	TGTGCCAGCAGTAAAACAGGGGCCCTTAGCTACACCTTC
TRBV27	TRBJ2-1	16	NA	TRBD2	CASSLSGLAAYNEQFF	TGTGCCAGCAGTTTATCGGGACTAGCGGCCTACAATGAGCAGTTCTTC
TRBV21-1	TRBJ1-6	18	NA	NA	CASSKVGAGTGSNSPLHF	NA
TRBV3-1/TRBV3-2	TRBJ2-6	18	NA	TRBD1	CASSQGQGNSGGANVLTF	TGTGCCAGCAGCCAAGGACAGGGAAATTCGGGTGGGGCCAACGTCCTGACTTTC
TRBV7-3	TRBJ1-6	13	NA	NA	CASSRGPNSPLHF	TGTGCCAGCAGCAGAGGCCCTAATTCACCCCTCCACTTT
TRBV5-1	TRBJ2-1	16	NA	TRBD1	CASSFHTSGQGDEQFF	TGCGCCAGCAGCTTTCACACCTCGGGACAGGGTGACGAGCAGTTCTTC
TRBV10-3	TRBJ1-5	16	few	NA	CAISESTGGRNQPQHF	TGTGCCATCAGTGAGTCGACGGGGGGCCGAAATCAGCCCCAGCATTTT
TRBV7-2	TRBJ2-7	14	NA	TRBD1	CASSRGTGQYEQYF	TGTGCCAGCAGCCGTGGGACAGGACAATACGAGCAGTACTTC
TRBV9	TRBJ2-1	15	NA	TRBD2	CASSVGGTSVNEQFF	TGTGCCAGCAGCGTAGGAGGGACTAGCGTCAATGAGCAGTTCTTC
TRBV30	TRBJ1-6	12	NA	NA	CAWSQNNSPLHF	TGTGCCTGGAGCCAGAATAATTCACCCCTCCACTTT
TRBV19	TRBJ2-7	13	NA	NA	CASSNRAYDEQYF	TGTGCCAGTAGTAACAGGGCCTACGACGAGCAGTACTTC
TRBV19	TRBJ1-5	14	NA	NA	CASSATGGGQPQHF	TGTGCCAGTAGTGCGACAGGTGGGGGACAGCCCCAGCATTTT
TRBV11-2	TRBJ2-7	16	NA	TRBD1	CASSFVPGQGSYEQYF	TGTGCCAGCAGCTTCGTCCCCGGACAGGGATCCTACGAGCAGTACTTC
TRBV6-5	TRBJ1-6	12	NA	TRBD1	CASRQGASPLHF	TGTGCCAGCAGACAGGGGGCCTCACCCCTCCACTTT
TRBV2	TRBJ2-5	13	NA	NA	CASIGLYRETQYF	TGTGCCAGCATTGGCCTGTACCGAGAGACCCAGTACTTC
TRBV6-6	TRBJ2-7	12	few	TRBD1	CASSYRGREQYF	TGTGCCAGCAGTTACAGGGGGCGCGAGCAGTACTTC
TRBV29-1	TRBJ2-1	11	NA	NA	CSVEDIGEQFF	TGCAGCGTTGAAGATATCGGTGAGCAGTTCTTC
TRBV6-2/TRBV6-3	TRBJ2-4	16	NA	TRBD2	CASSYPASGGGDIQYF	TGTGCCAGCAGTTACCCGGCTAGCGGGGGGGGCGACATTCAGTACTTC
TRBV6-6	TRBJ1-3	16	NA	TRBD1	CASSRGPGGEGNTIYF	TGTGCCAGCAGTAGGGGTCCAGGGGGAGAAGGAAACACCATATATTTT
TRBV5-1	TRBJ1-6	17	NA	NA	CASSSTGPSASHSPLHF	TGCGCCAGCAGCTCCACAGGGCCATCCGCGAGTCACTCACCCCTCCACTTT
TRBV19	TRBJ1-5	13	NA	TRBD1	CASSPGQGVPQHF	TGTGCCAGTAGTCCGGGACAGGGGGTGCCCCAGCATTTT
TRBV5-6	TRBJ2-6	18	NA	NA	CASSSSDRSNSGANVLTF	TGTGCCAGCAGCTCCTCGGACAGATCCAACTCTGGGGCCAACGTCCTGACTTTC
TRBV6-5	TRBJ2-1	14	NA	NA	CASSYRQTYNEQFF	TGTGCCAGCAGTTACAGGCAGACTTACAATGAGCAGTTCTTC
TRBV5-1	TRBJ1-1	15	NA	NA	CASSLSPTTGAEAFF	TGCGCCAGCAGCTTGAGCCCGACCACCGGGGCTGAAGCTTTCTTT
TRBV5-1	TRBJ2-5	16	NA	TRBD1	CASSQTGQGAQETQYF	TGCGCCAGCAGCCAGACTGGACAGGGCGCACAAGAGACCCAGTACTTC
TRBV19	TRBJ1-2	14	NA	NA	CASSPDSQFYGYTF	TGTGCCAGTTCTCCCGACTCTCAGTTCTATGGCTACACCTTC
TRBV12-3/TRBV12-4	TRBJ2-1	13	NA	NA	CASSLSLANEQFF	TGTGCCAGCAGTTTATCCCTCGCGAATGAGCAGTTCTTC
TRBV12-3/TRBV12-4	TRBJ2-1	13	NA	NA	CASGIQGRNEQFF	TGTGCCAGCGGCATCCAGGGGCGGAATGAGCAGTTCTTC
TRBV12-3/TRBV12-4	TRBJ2-3	13	NA	NA	CASSLAYTDTQYF	TGTGCCAGCAGTTTAGCCTACACAGATACGCAGTATTTT
TRBV5-1	TRBJ1-5	15	NA	NA	CASSPEGGPNQPQHF	TGCGCCAGCAGCCCCGAGGGCGGGCCCAATCAGCCCCAGCATTTT
TRBV19	TRBJ2-5	15	NA	NA	CASRRSTGLGETQYF	TGTGCCAGTAGGAGATCGACAGGCCTGGGGGAGACCCAGTACTTC
TRBV7-3	TRBJ1-2	16	NA	NA	CASSLTFETALYGYTF	TGTGCCAGCAGCTTAACGTTCGAGACAGCGCTCTATGGCTACACCTTC
TRBV19	TRBJ2-5	16	NA	TRBD2	CASRPGAGGGVETQYF	TGTGCCAGTCGACCCGGGGCGGGGGGAGGAGTGGAGACCCAGTACTTC
TRBV3-1/TRBV3-2	TRBJ1-6	12	NA	NA	CASSQDRSTLHF	TGTGCCAGCAGCCAAGATCGGAGCACCCTCCACTTT
TRBV5-1	TRBJ1-4	15	NA	TRBD1	CASSSATGANEKLFF	TGCGCCAGCAGCTCAGCGACAGGGGCCAACGAAAAACTGTTTTTT
TRBV4-1	TRBJ2-7	16	NA	NA	CASSQDHPGDSYEQYF	TGCGCCAGCAGCCAAGATCATCCGGGGGACTCCTACGAGCAGTACTTC
TRBV6-4	TRBJ2-1	15	once	NA	CASSVSGAQNNEQFF	TGTGCCAGCAGTGTTAGCGGTGCTCAGAACAATGAGCAGTTCTTC
TRBV6-5	TRBJ1-2	15	NA	TRBD1	CASSTMTGLEGGYTF	TGTGCCAGCAGTACTATGACAGGGTTGGAGGGTGGCTACACCTTC
TRBV5-1	TRBJ2-7	13	NA	TRBD2	CASSPGGANEQYF	TGCGCCAGCAGCCCCGGGGGGGCGAACGAGCAGTACTTC
TRBV7-9	TRBJ1-5	13	NA	TRBD1	CASSGGGNQPQHF	TGTGCCAGCTCAGGGGGCGGCAATCAGCCCCAGCATTTT
TRBV9	TRBJ1-1	15	NA	TRBD1	CASSGDRGQSTEAFF	TGTGCCAGCAGCGGCGACAGGGGGCAGTCCACTGAAGCTTTCTTT
TRBV7-2	TRBJ2-1	16	NA	NA	CASSSSGSDTYNEQFF	TGTGCCAGCAGCTCATCAGGGTCAGACACTTACAATGAGCAGTTCTTC
TRBV6-2/TRBV6-3	TRBJ2-1	13	NA	NA	CASSYLGLNEQFF	TGTGCCAGCAGTTACTTGGGGCTCAATGAGCAGTTCTTC
TRBV25-1	TRBJ2-2	15	once	NA	CASSPEAGYAGELFF	TGTGCCAGCAGTCCCGAGGCGGGGTACGCCGGGGAGCTGTTTTTT
TRBV27	TRBJ1-2	12	NA	NA	CASAGGVDGYTF	TGTGCCAGTGCCGGGGGGGTTGATGGCTACACCTTC
TRBV3-1/TRBV3-2	TRBJ2-7	13	NA	NA	CASSPTGIYEQYF	TGTGCCAGCAGCCCAACAGGGATCTACGAGCAGTACTTC
TRBV25-1	TRBJ2-5	16	NA	TRBD1	CASSGRGDRREETQYF	TGTGCCAGCAGTGGTCGAGGGGACAGAAGGGAAGAGACCCAGTACTTC
TRBV5-1	TRBJ1-1	16	once	TRBD1	CASSLAPDRLNTEAFF	TGCGCCAGCAGCTTGGCTCCGGACAGGTTGAACACTGAAGCTTTCTTT
TRBV3-1/TRBV3-2	TRBJ1-4	14	NA	TRBD1	CASSKQGIFEKLFF	TGTGCCAGCAGCAAACAGGGGATTTTTGAAAAACTGTTTTTT
TRBV3-1/TRBV3-2	TRBJ1-5	16	NA	TRBD1	CASSQGTANSNQPQHF	TGTGCCAGCAGCCAGGGGACAGCAAATAGCAATCAGCCCCAGCATTTT